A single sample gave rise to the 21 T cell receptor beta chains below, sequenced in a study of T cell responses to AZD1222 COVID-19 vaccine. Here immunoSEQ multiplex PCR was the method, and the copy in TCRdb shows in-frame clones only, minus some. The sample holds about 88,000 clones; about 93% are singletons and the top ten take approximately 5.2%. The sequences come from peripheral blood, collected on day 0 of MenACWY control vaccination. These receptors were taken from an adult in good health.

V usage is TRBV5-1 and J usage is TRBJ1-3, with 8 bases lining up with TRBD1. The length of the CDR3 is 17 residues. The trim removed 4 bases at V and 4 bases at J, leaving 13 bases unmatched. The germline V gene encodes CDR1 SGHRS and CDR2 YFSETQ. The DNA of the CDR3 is TGCGCCAGCAGCCCTGGGACAGGCGTGAGTGTCGGAAACACCATATATTTT. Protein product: CASSPGTGVSVGNTIYF. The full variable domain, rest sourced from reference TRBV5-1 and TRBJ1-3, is KAGVTQTPRYLIKTRGQQVTLSCSPISGHRSVSWYQQTPGQGLQFLFEYFSETQRNKGNFPGRFSGRQFSNSRSEMNVSTLELGDSALYLCASSPGTGVSVGNTIYFGEGSWLTVV.

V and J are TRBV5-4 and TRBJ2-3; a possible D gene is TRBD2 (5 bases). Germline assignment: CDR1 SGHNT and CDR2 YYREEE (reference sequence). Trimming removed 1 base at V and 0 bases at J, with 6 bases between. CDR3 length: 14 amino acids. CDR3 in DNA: TGTGCCAGCAGCTTGCAGCGGAGCACAGATACGCAGTATTTT. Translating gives CASSLQRSTDTQYF.

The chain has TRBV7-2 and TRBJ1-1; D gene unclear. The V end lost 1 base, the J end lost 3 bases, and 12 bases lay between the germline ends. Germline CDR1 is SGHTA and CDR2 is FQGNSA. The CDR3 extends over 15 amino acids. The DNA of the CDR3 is TGTGCCAGCAGCTTAGAGCAGGTCGATTACACTGAAGCTTTCTTT. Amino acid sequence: CASSLEQVDYTEAFF.

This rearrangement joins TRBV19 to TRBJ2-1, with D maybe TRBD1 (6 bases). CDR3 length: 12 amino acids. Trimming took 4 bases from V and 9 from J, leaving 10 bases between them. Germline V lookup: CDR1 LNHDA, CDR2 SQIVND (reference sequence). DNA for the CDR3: TGTGCCAGTAGTACCCAGGGGAGTGAGCAGTTCTTC. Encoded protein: CASSTQGSEQFF.

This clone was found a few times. CDR3 loop: CASRVGQASNQPQHF. In DNA, the CDR3 is TGTGCCAGCAGAGTTGGACAGGCTAGCAATCAGCCCCAGCATTTT. The gene calls are TRBV2 and TRBJ1-5; 7 nucleotides agree with TRBD1. Germline trimming cut 6 bases from V and 0 bases from J; bases unmatched to any gene: 5. There are 15 residues in the CDR3. Germline V gene lookup returns CDR1 SNHLY and CDR2 FYNNEI.

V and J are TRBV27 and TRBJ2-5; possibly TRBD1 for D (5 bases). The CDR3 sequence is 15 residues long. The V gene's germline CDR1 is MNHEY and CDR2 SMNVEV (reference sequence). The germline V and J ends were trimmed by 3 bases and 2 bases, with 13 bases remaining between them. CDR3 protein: CASSFGKSGQETQYF. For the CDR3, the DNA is TGTGCCAGCAGTTTTGGGAAGTCAGGGCAAGAGACCCAGTACTTC.

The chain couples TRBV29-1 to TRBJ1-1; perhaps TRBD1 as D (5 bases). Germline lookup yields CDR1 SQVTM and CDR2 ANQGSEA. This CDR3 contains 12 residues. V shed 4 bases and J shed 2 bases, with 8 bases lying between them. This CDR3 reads CSVVRDNTEAFF. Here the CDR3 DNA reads TGCAGCGTTGTCAGGGACAACACTGAAGCTTTCTTT.

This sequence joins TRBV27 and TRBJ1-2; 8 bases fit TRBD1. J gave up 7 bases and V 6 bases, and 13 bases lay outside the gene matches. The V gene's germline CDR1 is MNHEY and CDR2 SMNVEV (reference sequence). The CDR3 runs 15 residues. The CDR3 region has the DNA TGTGCCAGCAGCCATAACCCCGGGACAGGCCGTGGCTACACCTTC. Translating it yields CASSHNPGTGRGYTF.

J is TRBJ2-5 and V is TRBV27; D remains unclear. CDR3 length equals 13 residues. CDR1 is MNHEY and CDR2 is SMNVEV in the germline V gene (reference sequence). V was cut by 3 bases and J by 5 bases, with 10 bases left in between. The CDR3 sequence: CASSFEPGETQYF. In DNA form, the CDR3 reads TGTGCCAGCAGTTTTGAACCCGGGGAGACCCAGTACTTC.

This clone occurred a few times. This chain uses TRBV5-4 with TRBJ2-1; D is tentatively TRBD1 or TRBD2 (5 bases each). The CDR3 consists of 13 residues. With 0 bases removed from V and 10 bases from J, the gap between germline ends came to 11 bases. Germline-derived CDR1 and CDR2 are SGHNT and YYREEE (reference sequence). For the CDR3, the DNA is TGTGCCAGCAGCTTGGCCAACCGGGACGAGCAGTTCTTC. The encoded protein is CASSLANRDEQFF.

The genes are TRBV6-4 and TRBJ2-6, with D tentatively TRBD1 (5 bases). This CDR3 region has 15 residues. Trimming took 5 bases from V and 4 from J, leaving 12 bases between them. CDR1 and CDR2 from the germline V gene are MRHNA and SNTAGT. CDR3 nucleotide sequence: TGTGCCAGCAGTTCATCAGGGTCCGGGGCCAACGTCCTGACTTTC. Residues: CASSSSGSGANVLTF.

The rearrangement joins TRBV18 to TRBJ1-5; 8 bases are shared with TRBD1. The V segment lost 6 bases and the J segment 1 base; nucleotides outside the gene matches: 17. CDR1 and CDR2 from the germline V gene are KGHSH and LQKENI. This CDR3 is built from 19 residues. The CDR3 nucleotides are TGTGCCAGCTCTTTTACCGGGACAGGAGGTTCAGGGAGCAATCAGCCCCAGCATTTT. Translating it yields CASSFTGTGGSGSNQPQHF.

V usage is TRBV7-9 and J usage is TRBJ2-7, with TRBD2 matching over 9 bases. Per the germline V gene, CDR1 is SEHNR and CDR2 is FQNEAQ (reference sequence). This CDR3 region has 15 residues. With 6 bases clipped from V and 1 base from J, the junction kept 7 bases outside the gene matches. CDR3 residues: CASSSLAGVSYEQYF. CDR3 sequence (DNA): TGTGCCAGCAGTAGCTTAGCGGGAGTATCCTACGAGCAGTACTTC.

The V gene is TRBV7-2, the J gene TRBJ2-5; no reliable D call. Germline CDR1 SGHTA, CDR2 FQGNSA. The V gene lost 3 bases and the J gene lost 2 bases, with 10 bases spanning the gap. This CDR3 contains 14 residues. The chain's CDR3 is CASSFSTDQETQYF. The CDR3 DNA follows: TGTGCCAGCAGCTTCTCTACTGATCAAGAGACCCAGTACTTC.

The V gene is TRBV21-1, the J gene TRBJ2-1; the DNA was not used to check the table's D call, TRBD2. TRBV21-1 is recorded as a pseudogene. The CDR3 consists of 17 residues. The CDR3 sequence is CASRTEPGLATYNEQFF. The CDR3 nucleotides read TGTGCCAGCAGAACAGAACCGGGACTAGCGACCTACAATGAGCAGTTCTTC.

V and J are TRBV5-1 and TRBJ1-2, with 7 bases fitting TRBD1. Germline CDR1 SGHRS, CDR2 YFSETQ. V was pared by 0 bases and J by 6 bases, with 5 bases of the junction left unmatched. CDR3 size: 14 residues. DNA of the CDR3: TGCGCCAGCAGCTTGGGAAACAGGGGAGATGGCTACACCTTC. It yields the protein CASSLGNRGDGYTF.

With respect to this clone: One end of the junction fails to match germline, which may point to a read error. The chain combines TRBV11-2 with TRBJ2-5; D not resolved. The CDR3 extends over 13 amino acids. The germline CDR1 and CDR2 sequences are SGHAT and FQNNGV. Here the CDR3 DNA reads TGTGCCAGCAGCTTAAGATCGTTGGCCCCCTGCCACTTC. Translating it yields CASSLRSLAPCHF.

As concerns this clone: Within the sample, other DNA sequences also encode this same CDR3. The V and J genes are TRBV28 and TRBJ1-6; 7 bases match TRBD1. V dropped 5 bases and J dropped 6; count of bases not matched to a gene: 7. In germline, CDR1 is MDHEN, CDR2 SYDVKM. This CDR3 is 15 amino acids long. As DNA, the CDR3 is TGTGCCAGCAGTCCGACCGGGACAGCTAATTCACCCCTCCACTTT. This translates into CASSPTGTANSPLHF. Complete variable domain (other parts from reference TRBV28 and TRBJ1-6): DVKVTQSSRYLVKRTGEKVFLECVQDMDHENMFWYRQDPGLGLRLIYFSYDVKMKEKGDIPEGYSVSREKKERFSLILESASTNQTSMYLCASSPTGTANSPLHFGNGTRLTVT.

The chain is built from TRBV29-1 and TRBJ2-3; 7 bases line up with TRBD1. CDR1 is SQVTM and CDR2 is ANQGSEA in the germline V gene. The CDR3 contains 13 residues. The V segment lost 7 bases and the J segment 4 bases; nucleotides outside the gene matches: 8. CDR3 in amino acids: CSAAQGFADTQYF. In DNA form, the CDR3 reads TGCAGCGCTGCACAGGGGTTCGCAGATACGCAGTATTTT.

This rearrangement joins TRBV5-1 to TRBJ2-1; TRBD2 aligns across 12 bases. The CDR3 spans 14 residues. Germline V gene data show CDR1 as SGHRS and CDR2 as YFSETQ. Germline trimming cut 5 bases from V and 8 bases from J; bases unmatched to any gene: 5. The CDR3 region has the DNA TGCGCCAGCAGTTCCGGACTAGCGGGATATGAGCAGTTCTTC. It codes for CASSSGLAGYEQFF.

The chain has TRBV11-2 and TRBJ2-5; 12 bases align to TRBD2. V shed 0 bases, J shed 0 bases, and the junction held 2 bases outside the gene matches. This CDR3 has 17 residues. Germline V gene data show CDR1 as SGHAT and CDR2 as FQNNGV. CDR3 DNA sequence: TGTGCCAGCAGCTTAGAGGCTAGCGGGGGGGACCAAGAGACCCAGTACTTC. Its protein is CASSLEASGGDQETQYF.